The 24 T cell receptor beta chains listed next were all sequenced from one sample in a study of circulating tumor DNA in untreated peripheral T-cell lymphoma. Repertoires were generated with immunoSEQ multiplex PCR, while TCRdb's copy carries only in-frame clones and drops some. The table includes approximately 1,500 clones, 65% detected once. The sample was tumor tissue. These receptors were taken from a human donor with peripheral T-cell lymphoma.

The rearrangement joins TRBV28 to TRBJ1-1, with D tentatively TRBD1 (5 bases). CDR1 and CDR2 from the germline V gene are MDHEN and SYDVKM. Trimming took off 6 bases at V and 4 bases at J, with 15 bases between the two ends. The CDR3 extends over 14 amino acids. This chain's CDR3 is CASRWVGGTTEAFF. As DNA, the CDR3 is TGTGCCAGCAGGTGGGTCGGGGGGACCACTGAAGCTTTCTTT. The variable domain in full, completed from reference TRBV28 and TRBJ1-1, reads DVKVTQSSRYLVKRTGEKVFLECVQDMDHENMFWYRQDPGLGLRLIYFSYDVKMKEKGDIPEGYSVSREKKERFSLILESASTNQTSMYLCASRWVGGTTEAFFGQGTRLTVV.

The chain is built from TRBV5-1 and TRBJ2-3; TRBD1 matches at 7 bases. V shed 4 bases and J 1 base; nucleotides not matched to a gene: 9. Germline V gives CDR1 SGHRS, CDR2 YFSETQ. The CDR3 length is 16 residues. CDR3 protein: CASSRRRDSGTDTQYF. The CDR3 region has the DNA TGCGCCAGCAGCAGACGCCGGGACAGCGGCACAGATACGCAGTATTTT.

This clone was counted only a few times. The chain carries TRBV12-5 and TRBJ2-7; D remains unclear. V was shortened by 5 bases and J by 0 bases, with 2 bases between the two germline ends. The germline V gene encodes CDR1 LGHNT and CDR2 FRNRAP. The CDR3 is made up of 11 amino acids. The CDR3 DNA reads as TGTGCTAGTGGTCACTCCTACGAGCAGTACTTC. Its protein product is CASGHSYEQYF.

The chain has TRBV11-3 and TRBJ2-7, with TRBD2 identical over 8 bases. The junction had 10 bases not matched to a gene; V was cut back by 5 bases and J by 4 bases. Germline-derived CDR1 and CDR2 are SGHNT and YENEEA. The CDR3 extends over 15 amino acids. The CDR3 DNA follows: TGTGCCAGCAGCCCCGGGGGGGGCAGTGGATACGAGCAGTACTTC. Translation: CASSPGGGSGYEQYF.

The chain recombines TRBV7-1 with TRBJ2-1; the D is unclear. TRBV7-1 belongs to the ORF category, with a function that is uncertain. Trimming stripped 4 bases from V and 9 bases from J, with 13 bases between. The CDR3 has 13 residues. In nucleotides, the CDR3 is TGTGCCAGCAGCTTAGGGCCCAACATTGAGCAGTTCTTC. Encoded protein: CASSLGPNIEQFF.

V gene TRBV19 combines with J gene TRBJ1-5; weak D call: TRBD1 (5 bases). The CDR3 runs to 14 residues. Germline V gene data show CDR1 as LNHDA and CDR2 as SQIVND (reference sequence). Trimming left V 9 bases short and J 5 bases short, with 17 bases between. The CDR3 DNA sequence: TGTGCCAGCCTTCTCAGGGTAGGGGATCAGCCCCAGCATTTT. This encodes CASLLRVGDQPQHF.

This rearrangement joins TRBV6-4 to TRBJ2-3; D may be TRBD1 (6 bases). The CDR3 loop spans 14 amino acids. V lost 3 bases and J lost 4, with 11 bases in between. Germline V gene data show CDR1 as MRHNA and CDR2 as SNTAGT. CDR3 amino acids: CASSELQGSDTQYF. CDR3 in DNA: TGTGCCAGCAGTGAATTACAGGGTTCAGATACGCAGTATTTT.

The genes are TRBV30 and TRBJ2-7, with 10 bases identical to TRBD1. This CDR3 is 16 amino acids long. The germline V gene has CDR1 GTSNPN and CDR2 SVGIG (reference sequence). With 3 bases clipped from V and 2 bases from J, the junction kept 10 bases outside the gene matches. The CDR3 DNA is TGTGCCTGGAGGGACCGGACCGGGACAGGGGCCTACGAGCAGTACTTC. It is translated as CAWRDRTGTGAYEQYF.

This clone showed up just once. The rearrangement joins TRBV28 to TRBJ1-3; D is uncertain. CDR1 MDHEN and CDR2 SYDVKM come from the germline V gene. The length of the CDR3 is 15 residues. Deletions cut 6 bases from V and 0 bases from J, with 12 bases between. The CDR3 is CASRIVSSSGNTIYF. The CDR3 nucleotides are TGTGCCAGCAGGATCGTCTCTTCCTCTGGAAACACCATATATTTT.

A word on this clone: An end of the junction differs from the germline gene, which may be a read error. V usage is TRBV19 and J usage is TRBJ1-1, with D maybe TRBD1 (6 bases). The CDR3 is 12 amino acids. The germline V gene has CDR1 LNHDA and CDR2 SQIVND (reference sequence). CDR3 nucleotide sequence: TGTGCCAGTATCCTAGGGGGGACTGAAGTTTTCTTT. Translated: CASILGGTEVFF.

This clone has more than one count but fewer than ten. CDR3 residues: CASSLAGGGNTIYF. The CDR3 nucleotides are TGTGCCAGCAGTTTAGCAGGGGGTGGAAACACCATATATTTT. V usage is TRBV28 and J usage is TRBJ1-3; 7 bases match TRBD1. Germline V gene sequence: CDR1 MDHEN, CDR2 SYDVKM. The length of the CDR3 is 14 residues. The trim removed 2 bases at V and 3 bases at J, leaving 1 base unmatched.

This clone showed up just a few times. The gene calls are TRBV6-8 and TRBJ1-1, with D perhaps matching TRBD1 (6 bases). V was pared by 7 bases and J by 0 bases, with 15 bases between. CDR1 is MNHGY, CDR2 SAAAGT, per germline. CDR3 length: 15 amino acids. CDR3 bases: TGTGCCAGCAACATGGGGGCGGGAGTGAACACTGAAGCTTTCTTT. Protein: CASNMGAGVNTEAFF.

V usage is TRBV19 and J usage is TRBJ1-2; D is unclear. V dropped 1 base and J dropped 13 bases, with 10 bases sitting between them. Germline values: CDR1 LNHDA, CDR2 SQIVND (reference sequence). The CDR3 loop spans 11 amino acids. The CDR3 protein is CASSIGLLCTF. The CDR3, as DNA: TGTGCCAGTAGTATAGGGCTTCTCTGCACCTTC.

The chain links TRBV30 to TRBJ1-1; 7 nucleotides agree with TRBD1. The CDR3 totals 12 residues. V shed 3 bases and J 7 bases; nucleotides not matched to a gene: 5. The germline V gene encodes CDR1 GTSNPN and CDR2 SVGIG (reference sequence). The CDR3 sequence is CAWREGASEAFF. CDR3 sequence (DNA): TGTGCCTGGAGGGAGGGGGCAAGTGAAGCTTTCTTT.

As to this clone: At one end, the junction sequence differs from germline, possibly due to a read error. This chain uses TRBV11-3 with TRBJ2-7, with 11 bases fitting TRBD2. This CDR3 is built from 14 residues. Germline CDR1 is SGHNT and CDR2 is YENEEA. In nucleotides, the CDR3 is TGTGTCAGCAGCCTTCTAGCGGGAGGTGGCGAGCAGTACTTC. Protein product: CVSSLLAGGGEQYF.

The chain carries TRBV7-4 and TRBJ2-3; a weak D match, TRBD2 (5 bases). This CDR3 contains 15 residues. V was clipped by 5 bases and J by 6 bases, with 18 bases between them. Germline values: CDR1 SGHVT, CDR2 SQSDAQ. CDR3 DNA: TGTGCCAGCAGCCATGCGGGCCCGACTGGGGATACGCAGTATTTT. Its translation is CASSHAGPTGDTQYF.

Only one count was recorded for this clone. This rearrangement joins TRBV22-1 to TRBJ1-4; the table calls TRBD1, which could not be checked here. TRBV22-1 corresponds to a pseudogene. The CDR3 has 16 residues. The CDR3, as DNA: TGTGCCAGCAGTTTAACGGGACAGGGCCACTATGAAAAACTGTTTTTT. Protein sequence: CASSLTGQGHYEKLFF.

This clone was counted once. This chain links TRBV6-8 with TRBJ2-7; D perhaps matches TRBD1 (6 bases). The CDR3 length is 14 residues. V was clipped by 6 bases and J by 0 bases, with 12 bases between them. Germline V lookup: CDR1 MNHGY, CDR2 SAAAGT. The CDR3 nucleotides read TGTGCCAGCAGCTTCGGGACACGCTCCTACGAGCAGTACTTC. This translates into CASSFGTRSYEQYF.

This clone was detected a few times. Other DNA sequences from this sample encode an identical CDR3 as well. The V call is TRBV29-1, the J call TRBJ2-2; D remains ambiguous. CDR3 length: 12 residues. Trimming left V 4 bases short and J 2 bases short, with 5 bases between. Germline CDR1 and CDR2: SQVTM and ANQGSEA. The CDR3 spells CSVGGNTGELFF. DNA of the CDR3: TGCAGCGTTGGGGGTAACACCGGGGAGCTGTTTTTT.

The genes are TRBV6-8 and TRBJ1-1; D may be TRBD1 (5 bases). The length of the CDR3 is 14 residues. V was pared by 2 bases and J by 7 bases, with 14 bases between. The germline CDR1 and CDR2 sequences are MNHGY and SAAAGT. CDR3 DNA: TGTGCCAGCAGTTACGAAAACGGGGGGGATGAAGCTTTCTTT. This gives the protein CASSYENGGDEAFF.

The V call is TRBV30, the J call TRBJ1-1; possible D gene TRBD1, 5 bases. Germline-derived CDR1 and CDR2 are GTSNPN and SVGIG (reference sequence). The V gene lost 5 bases and the J gene lost 1 base, with 11 bases spanning the gap. This CDR3 comprises 13 residues. CDR3 region: CAWDGGRNTEAFF. CDR3 in DNA: TGTGCCTGGGATGGGGGGAGGAACACTGAAGCTTTCTTT. The full variable domain, in which reference TRBV30 and TRBJ1-1 provide the parts outside the CDR3, is SQTIHQWPATLVQPVGSPLSLECTVEGTSNPNLYWYRQAAGRGLQLLFYSVGIGQISSEVPQNLSASRPQDRQFILSSKKLLLSDSGFYLCAWDGGRNTEAFFGQGTRLTVV.

The chain has TRBV19 and TRBJ2-1; 8 nucleotides line up with TRBD2. The V and J ends lost 3 bases and 4 bases, in that order; junction bases with no gene match: 11. Germline loops: CDR1 LNHDA, CDR2 SQIVND (reference sequence). The CDR3 sequence is 17 residues long. The CDR3 is CASSIRAAGGRYNEQFF. The CDR3 DNA reads as TGTGCCAGTAGTATTAGGGCTGCGGGGGGCAGATACAATGAGCAGTTCTTC.

Sample share makes this clone large. V gene TRBV16 combines with J gene TRBJ2-4; D not certain. V lost 4 bases and J 9 bases, leaving 16 bases between the germline ends. In germline, CDR1 is KGHSY, CDR2 FQNENV. This CDR3 region has 14 residues. The CDR3 sequence is CASSLAELSGIQYF. The DNA for the CDR3 is TGTGCCAGCAGCCTAGCTGAACTCTCGGGCATTCAGTACTTC.

This clone was counted only a few times. CDR3 loop: CASSLVSSGNTIYF. In nucleotides, the CDR3 is TGTGCCAGCAGCTTAGTTAGCTCTGGAAACACCATATATTTT. The chain carries TRBV11-3 and TRBJ1-3; no clear D gene. Trimming removed 1 base at V and 0 bases at J, with 4 bases between. CDR1 is SGHNT and CDR2 is YENEEA in the germline V gene. The CDR3 runs 14 residues.